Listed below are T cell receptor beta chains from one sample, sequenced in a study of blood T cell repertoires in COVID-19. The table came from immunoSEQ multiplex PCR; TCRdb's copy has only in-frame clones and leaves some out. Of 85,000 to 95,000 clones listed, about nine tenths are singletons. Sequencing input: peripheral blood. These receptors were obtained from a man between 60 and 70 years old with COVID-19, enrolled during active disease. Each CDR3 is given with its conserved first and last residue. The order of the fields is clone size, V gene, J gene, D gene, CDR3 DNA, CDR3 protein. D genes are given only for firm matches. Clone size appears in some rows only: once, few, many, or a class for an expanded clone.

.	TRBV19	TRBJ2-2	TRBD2	TGTGCCAGTAGGACCTTAGCGGGCCTAGAAGGGGAGCTGTTTTTT	CASRTLAGLEGELFF
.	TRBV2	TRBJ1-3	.	TGTGCCAGCAGTGTTAACAGGGCGAGTGGAAACACCATATATTTT	CASSVNRASGNTIYF
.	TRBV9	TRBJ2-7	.	TGTGCCAGCAGCCCGACAGACGGCTTCTACGAGCAGTACTTC	CASSPTDGFYEQYF
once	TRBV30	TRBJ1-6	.	TGTGCCTGGAGTGGAGTAGGGGGGGATAATTCACCCCTCCACTTT	CAWSGVGGDNSPLHF
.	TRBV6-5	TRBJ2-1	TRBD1	TGTGCCAGCAGGGGACAGGGGGGGAATGAGCAGTTCTTC	CASRGQGGNEQFF
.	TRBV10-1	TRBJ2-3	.	TGCGCCAGCAGTGGAGGGCTCACAGATACGCAGTATTTT	CASSGGLTDTQYF
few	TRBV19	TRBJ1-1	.	TGTGCCAGTAGTAGTTATACGCGCACTGAAGCTTTCTTT	CASSSYTRTEAFF
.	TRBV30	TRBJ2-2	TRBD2	TGTGCCTGGAGTCCGGGAGGGGGGTACACCGGGGAGCTGTTTTTT	CAWSPGGGYTGELFF
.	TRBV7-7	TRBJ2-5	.	TGTGCCAGCAGCAACAGAGAAGAGACCCAGTACTTC	CASSNREETQYF
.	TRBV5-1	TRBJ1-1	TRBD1	TGCGCCAGCAGCTTGGGCTCTCAGGGGGCTGGGGCTGAAGCTTTCTTT	CASSLGSQGAGAEAFF
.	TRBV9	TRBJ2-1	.	TGTGCCAGCAGCGTTCTAGCTTACAATGAGCAGTTCTTC	CASSVLAYNEQFF
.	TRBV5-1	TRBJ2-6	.	TGCGCCAGCAGCGCAGGGCTATCTGGGGCCAACGTCCTGACTTTC	CASSAGLSGANVLTF
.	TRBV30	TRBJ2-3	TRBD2	TGTGCCTTATCTAGCGGAGGTGGAGATACGCAGTATTTT	CALSSGGGDTQYF
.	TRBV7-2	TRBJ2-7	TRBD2	TGTGCCAGCAGCTTAGCGACTAGCGGGCCTCGGTACTTC	CASSLATSGPRYF
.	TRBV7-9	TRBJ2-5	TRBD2	TGTGCCAGCCTACTAGCGGGAGAAGAGACCCAGTACTTC	CASLLAGEETQYF
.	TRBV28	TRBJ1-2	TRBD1	TGTGCCATCTTAAGGGGACAGGGGGCTAATGGCTACACCTTC	CAILRGQGANGYTF
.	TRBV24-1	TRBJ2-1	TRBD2	TGTGCCACCAGTGATTCCCTAGCGGGTACCGACAATGAGCAGTTCTTC	CATSDSLAGTDNEQFF
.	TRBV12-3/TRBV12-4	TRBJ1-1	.	TGTGCCAGCAGTTTATCGGGATTTACTGAAGCTTTCTTT	CASSLSGFTEAFF
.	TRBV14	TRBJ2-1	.	TGTGCCAGCAGCCAAGTGAGGGCCTCCGTGATCTTC	CASSQVRASVIF
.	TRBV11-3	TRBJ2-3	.	TGTGCCAGCAGCTTAGACCCCAACACAGATACGCAGTATTTT	CASSLDPNTDTQYF
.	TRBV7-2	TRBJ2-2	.	TGTGCCAGCAGCCCCAATGGGGGCTCGAACACCGGGGAGCTGTTTTTT	CASSPNGGSNTGELFF
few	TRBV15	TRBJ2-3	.	TGTGCCACCAGCGCCGGGCAGGGGAGCACAGATACGCAGTATTTT	CATSAGQGSTDTQYF
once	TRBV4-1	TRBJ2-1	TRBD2	TGCGCCAGCAGCCAAGAAGGAGCGGGGGTTTACAATGAGCAGTTCTTC	CASSQEGAGVYNEQFF
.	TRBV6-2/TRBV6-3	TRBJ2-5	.	TGTGCCAGCAGTTACTCGAATTATGGGGGACTCAAAGAGACCCAGTACTTC	CASSYSNYGGLKETQYF
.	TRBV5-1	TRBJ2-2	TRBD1	TGCGCCAGCAGCTGGGACAGGGGGTCCACCGGGGAGCTGTTTTTT	CASSWDRGSTGELFF
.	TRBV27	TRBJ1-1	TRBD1	TGTGCCAGCAGTTCAACCCGGACAGGGTCAAGAGTTCATGAAGCTTTCTTT	CASSSTRTGSRVHEAFF
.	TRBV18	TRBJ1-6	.	TGTGCCAGCTCCTTGACAGATTCTAAAGGCTCACCCCTCCACTTT	CASSLTDSKGSPLHF
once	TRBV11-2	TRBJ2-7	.	TGTGCCAGCAGCGGGTTGCCCAGGTACTCCTACGAGCAGTACTTC	CASSGLPRYSYEQYF
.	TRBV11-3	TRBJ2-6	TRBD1	TGTGCCAGCAGGAGGTCAGGGGGTCCTGGGGCCAACGTCCTGACTTTC	CASRRSGGPGANVLTF
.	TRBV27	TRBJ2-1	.	TGTGCCAGCAGTCTTTTCGGGTCATACAATGAGCAGTTCTTC	CASSLFGSYNEQFF
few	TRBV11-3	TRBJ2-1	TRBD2	TGTGCCAGCAGCTTAGGCCTAGCGGCCTACAATGAGCAGTTCTTC	CASSLGLAAYNEQFF
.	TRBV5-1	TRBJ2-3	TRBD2	TGCGCCAGCAGCTCCTCTAGCGGGAGAACAGATACGCAGTATTTT	CASSSSSGRTDTQYF
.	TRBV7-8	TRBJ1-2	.	TGTGCCAGCAGTCTAGCGGGCGGACAGATTAACTATGGCTACACCTTC	CASSLAGGQINYGYTF
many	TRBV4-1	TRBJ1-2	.	TGCGCCAGCAGCCAAGATTTAGTCTCTGGCTACACCTTC	CASSQDLVSGYTF
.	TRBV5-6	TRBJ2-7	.	TGTGCCAGCAGCCTACAGGGTATCACAGCCTACGAGCAGTACTTC	CASSLQGITAYEQYF
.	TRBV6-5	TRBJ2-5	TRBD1	TGTGCCAGCAGAAACAGGGGGCCAGAGACCCAGTACTTC	CASRNRGPETQYF
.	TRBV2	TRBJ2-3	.	TGTGCCAGCACAACAGGCACAGATACGCAGTATTTT	CASTTGTDTQYF
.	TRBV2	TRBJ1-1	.	TGTGCCAGCAGTGATAACAGGGAGGGGGCTTTCTTT	CASSDNREGAFF
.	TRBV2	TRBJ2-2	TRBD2	TGTGCCAGCAGTTCGGGACTAGCGGGTTCCGGGGAGCTGTTTTTT	CASSSGLAGSGELFF
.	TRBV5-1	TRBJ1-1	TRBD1	TGCGCCAGCAGCTTTGGCCAGGGGGCCCGACTGCCTGAAGCTTTCTTT	CASSFGQGARLPEAFF
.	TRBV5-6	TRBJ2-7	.	TGTGCCAGCAGCTTGATACAGAACTACGAGCAGTACTTC	CASSLIQNYEQYF
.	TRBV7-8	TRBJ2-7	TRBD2	TGTGCCAGCAGCCCTGGAAGAAGCGGGGCTGGGGAGCAGTACTTC	CASSPGRSGAGEQYF
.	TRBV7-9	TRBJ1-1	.	TGTGCCAGCAGCTTAGGGGGGCACATGAACACTGAAGCTTTCTTT	CASSLGGHMNTEAFF
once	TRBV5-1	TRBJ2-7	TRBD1	TGCGCCAGCAGCAGTAGACAGGGGTCAAACTACGAGCAGTACTTC	CASSSRQGSNYEQYF
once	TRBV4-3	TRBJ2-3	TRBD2	TGCGCCAGCAGCCAAGATCTCGGGACTAGCGGGAGGACGGATGAGACAGATACGCAGTATTTT	CASSQDLGTSGRTDETDTQYF